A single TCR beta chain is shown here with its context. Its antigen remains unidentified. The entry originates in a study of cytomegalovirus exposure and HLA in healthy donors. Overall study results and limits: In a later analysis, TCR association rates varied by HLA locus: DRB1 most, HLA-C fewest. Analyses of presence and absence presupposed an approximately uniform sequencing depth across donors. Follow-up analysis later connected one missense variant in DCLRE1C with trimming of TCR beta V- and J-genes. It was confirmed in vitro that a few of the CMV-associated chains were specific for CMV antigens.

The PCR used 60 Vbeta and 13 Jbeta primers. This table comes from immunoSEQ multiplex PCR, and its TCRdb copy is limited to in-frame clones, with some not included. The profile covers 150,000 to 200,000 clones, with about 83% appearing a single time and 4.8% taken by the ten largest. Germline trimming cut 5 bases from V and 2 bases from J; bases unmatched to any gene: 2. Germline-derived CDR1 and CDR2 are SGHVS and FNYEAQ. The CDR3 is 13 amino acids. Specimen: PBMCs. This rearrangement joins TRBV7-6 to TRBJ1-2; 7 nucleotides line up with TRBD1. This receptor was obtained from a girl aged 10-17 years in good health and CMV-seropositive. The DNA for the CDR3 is TGTGCCAGCAGCCCGGGACAGAACTATGGCTACACCTTC. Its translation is CASSPGQNYGYTF.